These T cell receptor beta chains were read from a single sample in a study of long-term antiretroviral therapy in people with HIV. Data came from immunoSEQ multiplex PCR; TCRdb stores just in-frame clones and leaves some out. The table lists about 33,000 clones, approximately 97% of them singletons, with less than 3% in the top ten. Sample: unsorted PBMCs, taken 6.9 years after starting antiretroviral therapy. Receptors originate from a young man with HIV. Each CDR3 is given with its conserved first and last residue. The D gene is left open where the match is weak. Clone size, where shown, is once, few, many, or a class for clones that have expanded.

>TRBV28|TRBJ1-1|-|13|-
CASSQGIRAEAFF
TGTGCCAGCAGTCAGGGGATTCGAGCTGAAGCTTTCTTT
>TRBV6-6|TRBJ2-7|-|13|-
CASSYAGVREQYF
TGTGCCAGCAGTTACGCAGGGGTGCGCGAGCAGTACTTC
>TRBV2|TRBJ2-7|-|15|TRBD1
CASSGPGQGIYEQYF
TGTGCCAGCAGTGGGCCGGGACAGGGGATCTACGAGCAGTACTTC
>TRBV10-1|TRBJ1-4|-|17|TRBD1
CASSPRQGETCREKLFF
TGCGCCAGCAGTCCTCGACAGGGGGAGACCTGTAGAGAAAAACTGTTTTTT
>TRBV29-1|TRBJ2-1|-|13|TRBD1
CSVGGQGYNEQFF
TGCAGCGTTGGGGGACAGGGCTACAATGAGCAGTTCTTC
>TRBV7-9|TRBJ2-3|once|12|-
CASSLAVDTQYF
TGTGCCAGCAGCTTAGCCGTTGATACGCAGTATTTT
>TRBV28|TRBJ2-7|-|15|TRBD1
CASSAHRDRSYEQYF
TGTGCCAGCAGTGCACACCGGGACAGGTCCTACGAGCAGTACTTC
>TRBV27|TRBJ1-2|-|16|-
CASSSPPGGGNYGYTF
TGTGCCAGCAGTTCTCCTCCGGGGGGCGGTAACTATGGCTACACCTTC
>TRBV12-2|TRBJ2-7|-|14|-
CASRFRQGLYEQYF
TGTGCAAGTCGCTTTCGGCAGGGCCTATACGAGCAGTACTTC
>TRBV2|TRBJ1-4|-|17|TRBD1
CASSGPRTGAVNEKLFF
TGTGCCAGCAGTGGACCGCGAACAGGGGCCGTTAATGAAAAACTGTTTTTT
>TRBV19|TRBJ1-1|-|15|-
CASSMGTGYETEAFF
TGTGCCAGTAGTATGGGAACAGGATATGAGACTGAAGCTTTCTTT
>TRBV12-5|TRBJ1-1|-|14|-
CASGFDRLGTEAFF
TGTGCTAGTGGTTTCGACAGGCTGGGGACTGAAGCTTTCTTT
>TRBV27|TRBJ2-2|-|17|TRBD2
CASRTLTTSGSAGELFF
TGTGCCAGCAGAACCCTCACTACTAGCGGGAGCGCCGGGGAGCTGTTTTTT
>TRBV7-2|TRBJ2-5|-|14|-
CASSLGRYQETQYF
TGTGCCAGCAGCTTAGGAAGGTACCAAGAGACCCAGTACTTC
>TRBV6-1|TRBJ1-2|-|15|-
CASSEAGRGGYGYTF
TGTGCCAGCAGTGAAGCAGGGCGGGGCGGGTATGGCTACACCTTC
>TRBV5-1|TRBJ2-7|-|15|TRBD1
CASSAGQVGSYEQYF
TGCGCCAGCAGCGCGGGACAGGTTGGGTCCTACGAGCAGTACTTC